A selection of T cell receptor beta chains follows, all from one sample in a study of blood T cells in healthy people across ages. TCRdb passed the 5' RACE reads through MiXCR, listing each CDR3 protein once. The repertoire holds around 1.5 million distinct CDR3 sequences, with roughly 32% as singletons. Sequenced material: blood. The receptors originated from a woman aged 25 to 39 in good health. The CDR3 runs from the conserved cysteine through the conserved F or W. The order of the fields is V gene, J gene, D gene, clone size, CDR3 protein, CDR3 DNA. D genes are given only for firm matches. Size values are once, few and many counts, or a class for expanded clones, and some rows have none.

TRBV5-1	TRBJ2-6	.	few	CASSLRGGTGANVLTF	TGCGCCAGCAGCTTGAGAGGCGGCACTGGGGCCAACGTCCTGACTTTC
TRBV7-2	TRBJ2-1	.	.	CASSLTAGHNEQFF	TGTGCCAGCAGCTTAACGGCAGGGCACAATGAGCAGTTCTTC
TRBV30	TRBJ2-1	TRBD2	.	CAWSPDPSGGCNEQFF	TGTGCCTGGAGCCCTGACCCTAGCGGGGGGTGTAATGAGCAGTTCTTC
TRBV7-2	TRBJ2-3	.	.	CASGFGRASTDTQYF	TGTGCCAGCGGCTTCGGACGGGCTAGCACAGATACGCAGTATTTT
TRBV4-2	TRBJ2-5	TRBD2	few	CASSQEVGLGETQYF	TGTGCCAGCAGCCAAGAGGTGGGACTAGGAGAGACCCAGTACTTC
TRBV7-2	TRBJ2-3	.	.	CASSSGEGTDTQYF	TGTGCCAGCAGCTCAGGGGAAGGGACAGATACGCAGTATTTT
TRBV6-5	TRBJ2-1	TRBD2	.	CASSYEGGGYNEQFF	TGTGCCAGCAGTTATGAGGGCGGGGGGTACAATGAGCAGTTCTTC
TRBV27	TRBJ1-1	.	.	CASSLAGEGRNTEAFF	TGTGCCAGCAGTTTAGCTGGGGAGGGGAGGAACACTGAAGCTTTCTTT
TRBV9	TRBJ1-5	.	few	CASSVGVVSNQPQHF	TGTGCCAGCAGCGTAGGGGTAGTCTCAAATCAGCCCCAGCATTTT
TRBV12-3/TRBV12-4	TRBJ2-3	.	.	CASSLGLDSNWADTQYF	TGTGCCAGCAGTTTAGGGTTGGACTCAAACTGGGCAGATACGCAGTATTTT
TRBV5-5	TRBJ2-7	.	few	CASSSFVTGPSYEQYF	TGTGCCAGCAGCTCTTTTGTAACCGGGCCCTCCTACGAGCAGTACTTC
TRBV6-5	TRBJ2-7	.	.	CASSYLGRDYPYEQYF	TGTGCCAGCAGTTACTTAGGGCGCGATTACCCCTACGAGCAGTACTTC
TRBV20-1	TRBJ2-1	.	.	CSASGRGPKDNVQFF	TGCAGTGCTAGCGGCAGGGGCCCGAAGGACAATGTGCAGTTCTTC
TRBV7-9	TRBJ2-1	.	.	CASSPPGTSTCNEQFF	TGTGCCAGCAGCCCCCCCGGGACCTCTACTTGCAATGAGCAGTTCTTC
TRBV18	TRBJ2-7	.	few	CASSPPTTSYEQYF	TGTGCCAGCTCACCACCGACAACGTCCTACGAGCAGTACTTC
TRBV6-6	TRBJ2-5	TRBD2	.	CASSYSGLADGTQYF	TGTGCCAGCAGTTACTCCGGACTAGCGGATGGGACCCAGTACTTC
TRBV29-1	TRBJ1-2	TRBD1	few	CSVGSGQSDTNYGYTF	TGCAGCGTGGGATCGGGACAGAGCGATACTAACTATGGCTACACCTTC
TRBV27	TRBJ2-3	TRBD2	.	CASSFGSGTTDTQYF	TGTGCCAGCAGTTTCGGTAGCGGGACCACAGATACGCAGTATTTT
TRBV9	TRBJ2-7	.	.	CASSDLRGERYF	TGTGCCAGCAGTGATTTGCGGGGCGAGCGGTACTTC
TRBV7-6	TRBJ2-5	TRBD2	.	CASRLAGGLTETQYF	TGTGCCAGCAGACTAGCGGGAGGGCTGACAGAGACCCAGTACTTC
TRBV5-6	TRBJ2-5	TRBD2	few	CASSMRLAGGQETQYF	TGTGCCAGCAGCATGCGACTAGCGGGGGGGCAAGAGACCCAGTACTTC
TRBV5-1	TRBJ2-2	TRBD2	few	CASSLGGEGNTGELFF	TGCGCCAGCTCCTTGGGAGGGGAGGGAAACACCGGGGAGCTGTTTTTT
TRBV18	TRBJ1-2	TRBD1	.	CASSPPLGQGHDYGYTF	TGTGCCAGCTCACCCCCACTCGGACAGGGGCACGACTATGGCTACACCTTC
TRBV28	TRBJ2-7	TRBD2	.	CASETSGRTYEQYF	TGTGCCAGTGAGACTAGCGGAAGAACCTACGAGCAGTACTTC
TRBV4-1	TRBJ2-7	TRBD2	.	CASSQSPGTSGSTPAEQYF	TGCGCCAGCAGCCAATCGCCAGGGACTAGCGGGAGTACCCCGGCCGAGCAGTACTTC
TRBV10-3	TRBJ1-5	TRBD1	few	CATHRGTGGNQPQHF	TGTGCCACCCACAGGGGGACAGGGGGCAATCAGCCCCAGCATTTT
TRBV3-1	TRBJ2-7	TRBD2	.	CASSLSSSGGEQYF	TGTGCCAGCAGCCTTAGTAGCTCGGGAGGCGAGCAGTACTTC
TRBV4-1	TRBJ2-2	.	.	CASSQDEGLYTGELFF	TGCGCCAGCAGCCAAGATGAGGGACTTTACACCGGGGAGCTGTTTTTT
TRBV27	TRBJ2-3	.	.	CASRFGSGLDTQYF	TGTGCCAGCCGCTTTGGGTCCGGGCTGGATACGCAGTATTTT